This T cell receptor beta chain was identified during a study of shared clonotypes between healthy human individuals. Libraries were prepared by immunoSEQ multiplex PCR; TCRdb keeps only in-frame clonotypes and omits some of them. This table holds nearly 2 million clones, approximately 94% found once. CDR3 size: 15 residues. Germline CDR1 is SGHTA and CDR2 is FQGNSA. The trim removed 2 bases at V and 3 bases at J, leaving 5 bases unmatched. With regard to this clone: Its specificity is unknown.

Only CD45RO-negative cells positively selected for CCR7 counted as naive CD8 cells, so terminally differentiated effector memory CD45RA+ cells were excluded. Study-wide findings and caveats: It was anticipated that sequencing depth would influence how many clonotypes donors shared.

Sequences were obtained from naive CD8+ T cells sorted from blood. This receptor was taken from a man younger than 35 in good health. The V and J genes are TRBV7-2 and TRBJ2-3; 7 nucleotides agree with TRBD2. The CDR3 bases are TGTGCCAGCAGCTTATGGGGGGGAGGGACAGATACGCAGTATTTT. Amino acids: CASSLWGGGTDTQYF.